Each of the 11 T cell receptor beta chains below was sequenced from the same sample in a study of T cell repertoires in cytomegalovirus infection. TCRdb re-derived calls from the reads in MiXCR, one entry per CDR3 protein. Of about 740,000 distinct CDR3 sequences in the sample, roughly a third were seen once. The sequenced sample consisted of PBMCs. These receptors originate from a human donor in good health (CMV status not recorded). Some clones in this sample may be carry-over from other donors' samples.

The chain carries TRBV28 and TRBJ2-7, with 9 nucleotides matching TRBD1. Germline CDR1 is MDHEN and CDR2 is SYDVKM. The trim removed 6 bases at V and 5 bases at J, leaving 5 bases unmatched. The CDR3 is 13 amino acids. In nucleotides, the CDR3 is TGTGCCAGCAGGACGGGACAGGGCCACGAGCAGTACTTC. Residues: CASRTGQGHEQYF.

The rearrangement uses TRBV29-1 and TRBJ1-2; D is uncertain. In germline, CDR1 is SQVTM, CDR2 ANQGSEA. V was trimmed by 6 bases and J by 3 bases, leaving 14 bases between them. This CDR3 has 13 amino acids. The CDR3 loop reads CSVRRGLDYGYTF. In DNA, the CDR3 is TGCAGCGTACGACGGGGTCTAGACTATGGCTACACCTTC.

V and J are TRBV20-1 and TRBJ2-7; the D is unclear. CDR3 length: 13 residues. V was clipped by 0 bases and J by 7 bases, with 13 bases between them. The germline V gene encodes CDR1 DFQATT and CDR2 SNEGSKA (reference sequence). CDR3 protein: CSARDPWVEEQYF. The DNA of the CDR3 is TGCAGTGCTAGAGACCCCTGGGTTGAGGAGCAGTACTTC.

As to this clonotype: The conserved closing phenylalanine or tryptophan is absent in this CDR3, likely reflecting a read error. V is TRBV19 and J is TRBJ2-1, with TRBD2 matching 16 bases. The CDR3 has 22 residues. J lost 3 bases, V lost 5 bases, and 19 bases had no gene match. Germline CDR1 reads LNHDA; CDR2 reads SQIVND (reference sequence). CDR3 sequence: CASSFPGLAGGPPRTVYNEQFL. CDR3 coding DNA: TGTGCCAGTAGTTTTCCGGGACTAGCGGGAGGGCCACCGCGTACCGTCTACAATGAGCAGTTCCTC.

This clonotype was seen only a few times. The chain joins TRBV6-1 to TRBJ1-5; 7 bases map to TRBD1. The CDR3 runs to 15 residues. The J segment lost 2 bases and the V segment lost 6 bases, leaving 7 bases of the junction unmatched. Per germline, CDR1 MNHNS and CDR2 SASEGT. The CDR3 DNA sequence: TGTGCCAGCAGCCCTAACAGGGGCCGCAATCAGCCCCAGCATTTT. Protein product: CASSPNRGRNQPQHF.

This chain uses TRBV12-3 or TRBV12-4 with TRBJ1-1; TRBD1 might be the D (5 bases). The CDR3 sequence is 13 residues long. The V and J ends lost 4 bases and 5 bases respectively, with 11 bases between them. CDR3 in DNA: TGTGCCAGCAGTTACACAGGAGTTACTGAAGCTTTCTTT. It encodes CASSYTGVTEAFF.

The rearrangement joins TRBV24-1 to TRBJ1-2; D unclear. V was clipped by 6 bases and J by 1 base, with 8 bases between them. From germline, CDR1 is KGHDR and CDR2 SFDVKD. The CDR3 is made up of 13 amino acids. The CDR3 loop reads CATSQGINYGYTF. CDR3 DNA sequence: TGTGCCACCAGTCAAGGGATTAACTATGGCTACACCTTC.

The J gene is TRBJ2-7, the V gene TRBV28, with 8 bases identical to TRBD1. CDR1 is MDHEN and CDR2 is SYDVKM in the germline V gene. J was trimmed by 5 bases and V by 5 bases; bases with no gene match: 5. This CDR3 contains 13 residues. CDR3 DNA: TGTGCCAGCAGTCCCGGACAGGGAAACGAGCAGTACTTC. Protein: CASSPGQGNEQYF.

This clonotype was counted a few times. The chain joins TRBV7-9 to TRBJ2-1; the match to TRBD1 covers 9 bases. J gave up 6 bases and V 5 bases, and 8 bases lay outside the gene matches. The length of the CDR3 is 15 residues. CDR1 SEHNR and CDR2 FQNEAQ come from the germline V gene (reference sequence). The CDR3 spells CASSRGTGQGNEQFF. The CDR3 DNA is TGTGCCAGCAGCCGGGGGACAGGGCAGGGCAATGAGCAGTTCTTC.

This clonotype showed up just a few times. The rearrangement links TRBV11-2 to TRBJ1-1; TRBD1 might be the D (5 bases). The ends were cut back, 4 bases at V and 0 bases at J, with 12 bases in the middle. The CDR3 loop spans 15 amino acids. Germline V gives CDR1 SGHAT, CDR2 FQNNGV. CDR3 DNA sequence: TGTGCCAGCAGCTCCCCGGGGGAGTTGAACACTGAAGCTTTCTTT. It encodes CASSSPGELNTEAFF.

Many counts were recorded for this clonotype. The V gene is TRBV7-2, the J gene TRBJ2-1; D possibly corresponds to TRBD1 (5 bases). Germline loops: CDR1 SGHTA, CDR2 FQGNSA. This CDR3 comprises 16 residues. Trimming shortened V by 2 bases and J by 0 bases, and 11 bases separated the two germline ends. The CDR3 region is CASSLKGPSSYNEQFF. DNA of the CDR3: TGTGCCAGCAGCTTAAAGGGGCCGAGCTCCTACAATGAGCAGTTCTTC. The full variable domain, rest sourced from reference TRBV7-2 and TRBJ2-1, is GAGVSQSPSNKVTEKGKDVELRCDPISGHTALYWYRQSLGQGLEFLIYFQGNSAPDKSGLPSDRFSAERTGGSVSTLTIQRTQQEDSAVYLCASSLKGPSSYNEQFFGPGTRLTVL.